This T cell receptor beta chain came from a study of CD8+ T cells in alopecia areata. Study-wide context: Those patients who were treated received oral tofacitinib, which was given at 5 to 10 mg twice daily for moderate-to-severe alopecia areata. Treatment with tofacitinib (6 to 18 months) was followed by 6 months off drug. Study results and limitations: Clonality in lesional scalp, especially alopecia totalis/universalis, exceeded that of normal scalp.

The treatment here: oral pan-JAK inhibitor, 5-10 mg twice daily. Germline CDR1 SQVTM, CDR2 ANQGSEA. The J segment lost 1 base and the V segment lost 8 bases, leaving 15 bases of the junction unmatched. This CDR3 spans 16 amino acids. With regard to this clone: What it binds is unknown.

The authors extracted RNA and reverse transcribed it into cDNA as the sequencing template. Data came from immunoSEQ multiplex PCR; TCRdb stores just in-frame clones and leaves some out. This table holds about 64,000 clones, 46% found once. Sequencing was performed on CD8+ T cells sorted from blood, taken around week 37, from a patient treated with tofacitinib. The chain recombines TRBV29-1 with TRBJ2-5; TRBD2 aligns across 8 bases. This sequence was found in a human donor with alopecia areata. This CDR3 reads CSLAGWVAGSQETQYF. CDR3 coding DNA: TGCAGCCTAGCCGGATGGGTAGCGGGGAGCCAAGAGACCCAGTACTTC.